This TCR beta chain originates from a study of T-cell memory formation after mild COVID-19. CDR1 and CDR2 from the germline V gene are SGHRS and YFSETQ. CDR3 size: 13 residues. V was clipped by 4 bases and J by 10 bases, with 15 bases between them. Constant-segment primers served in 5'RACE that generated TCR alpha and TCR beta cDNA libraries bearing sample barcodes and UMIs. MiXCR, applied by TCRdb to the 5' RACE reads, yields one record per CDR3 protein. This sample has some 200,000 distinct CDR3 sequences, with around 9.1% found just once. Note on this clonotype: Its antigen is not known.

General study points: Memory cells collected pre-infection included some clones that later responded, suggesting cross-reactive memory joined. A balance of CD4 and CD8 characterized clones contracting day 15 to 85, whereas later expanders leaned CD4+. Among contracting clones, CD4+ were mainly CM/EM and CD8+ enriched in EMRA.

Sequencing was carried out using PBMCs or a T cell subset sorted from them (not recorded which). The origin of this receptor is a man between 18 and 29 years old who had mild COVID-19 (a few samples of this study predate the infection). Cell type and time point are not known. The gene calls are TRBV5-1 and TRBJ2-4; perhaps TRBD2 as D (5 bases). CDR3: CASSQTRARIQYF. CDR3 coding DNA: TGCGCCAGCAGCCAGACGCGGGCCAGAATTCAGTACTTC.